This TCR beta chain was found in a study of CD8 T cells in Susac syndrome. Reverse transcription of about 0.5 to 1 ug RNA was carried out with random hexamers. TCRdb re-analysed the immunoSEQ multiplex PCR reads in MiXCR, keeping a single row per CDR3 protein. The data show more than 200,000 distinct CDR3 sequences, just under 95% seen once. The CDR3 has 15 amino acids. V lost 3 bases and J lost 2, with 14 bases in between. Germline CDR1 SGHAT, CDR2 FQNNGV. This chain links TRBV11-2 with TRBJ2-7; D is possibly TRBD1 or TRBD2 (6 bases each). This receptor was obtained from a human donor with multiple sclerosis. The sequencing input was CD4+ T cells from PBMCs. The CDR3 bases are TGTGCCAGCAGCTTGGCCGTGGAGGGGGCCTACGAGCAGTACTTC. The encoded protein is CASSLAVEGAYEQYF.